This is a list of T cell receptor beta chains from one sample in a study of blood T cell repertoires in COVID-19. TCRdb keeps only in-frame clones here, not all; method: immunoSEQ multiplex PCR. Here the sample spans around 220,000 clones, about 85% being singletons. The sample consisted of PBMCs or T cells enriched from blood (not recorded which). The receptor source for this set is a woman aged 25 to 39 with acute COVID-19. Both conserved end residues are part of each CDR3. A D gene is named only where the DNA matches it firmly. Rows may omit the clone size; those that give it use once, few, many or a size class.

CDR3	DNA	V	J	size	D
CASSQWDRGNSPLHF	TGCGCCAGCAGCCAATGGGACAGGGGCAATTCACCCCTCCACTTT	TRBV4-1	TRBJ1-6	.	TRBD1
CASRLISRGLAGLNEQFF	TGTGCCAGCAGGCTTATAAGTCGGGGACTAGCGGGACTCAATGAGCAGTTCTTC	TRBV28	TRBJ2-1	.	TRBD2
CASKSPGQGHTGELFF	TGTGCCAGCAAAAGCCCGGGACAGGGTCACACCGGGGAGCTGTTTTTT	TRBV7-2	TRBJ2-2	once	TRBD1
CASNSGQTNTGELFF	TGTGCCAGCAATTCAGGACAGACGAACACCGGGGAGCTGTTTTTT	TRBV2	TRBJ2-2	.	.
CASSFGRGPGYEQYF	TGTGCCAGCAGCTTCGGCAGGGGACCCGGTTACGAGCAGTACTTC	TRBV7-3	TRBJ2-7	once	.
CASSRGENTEAFF	TGTGCCAGCTCGCGGGGGGAGAACACTGAAGCTTTCTTT	TRBV18	TRBJ1-1	few	.
CSVVAGSEQFF	TGCAGCGTTGTAGCCGGTAGTGAGCAGTTCTTC	TRBV29-1	TRBJ2-1	.	.
CASSKVRHPTAFF	TGTGCCAGCAGCAAAGTACGACACCCCACGGCTTTCTTT	TRBV11-2	TRBJ1-1	.	.
CASSRGLAGGNEQFF	TGTGCCAGCAGCCGGGGACTAGCGGGGGGGAATGAGCAGTTCTTC	TRBV3-1/TRBV3-2	TRBJ2-1	.	TRBD2
CASSPPGSGRGQPQHF	TGTGCCAGCTCACCACCCGGGAGTGGGAGGGGTCAGCCCCAGCATTTT	TRBV18	TRBJ1-5	.	.
CASSPGTGPNQPQHF	TGTGCCAGCAGCCCCGGGACAGGGCCCAATCAGCCCCAGCATTTT	TRBV13	TRBJ1-5	.	TRBD1
CASSLRLAVSYEQYF	TGTGCCAGCAGCCTCAGACTAGCGGTCTCCTACGAGCAGTACTTC	TRBV7-2	TRBJ2-7	.	TRBD2
CASSVESSGNSYNEQFF	TGTGCCAGCAGCGTAGAGTCTAGCGGGAACTCCTACAATGAGCAGTTCTTC	TRBV9	TRBJ2-1	.	TRBD2
CASRRENYGYTF	TGTGCCAGCAGACGAGAGAACTATGGCTACACCTTC	TRBV3-1/TRBV3-2	TRBJ1-2	few	.
CASSGTGPFNEQFF	TGTGCCAGCAGCGGGACAGGTCCCTTCAATGAGCAGTTCTTC	TRBV27	TRBJ2-1	.	TRBD1
CASGLDRGYEQYF	TGTGCCAGCGGACTTGACAGGGGATACGAGCAGTACTTC	TRBV2	TRBJ2-7	.	TRBD1
CASSMAGLPYNEQFF	TGTGCCAGTAGTATGGCAGGGCTCCCCTACAATGAGCAGTTCTTC	TRBV19	TRBJ2-1	few	.
CASSSMTGTEAFF	TGTGCCAGCAGCTCAATGACTGGGACTGAAGCTTTCTTT	TRBV7-2	TRBJ1-1	.	.
CASSVLAGLPTGTGELFF	TGTGCCAGCAGCGTTCTAGCGGGGTTACCCACGGGCACCGGGGAGCTGTTTTTT	TRBV9	TRBJ2-2	.	TRBD2
CASSPSEKLFF	TGTGCCAGCTCACCATCAGAAAAACTGTTTTTT	TRBV18	TRBJ1-4	.	.
CASSDLAAIGSPLHF	TGTGCCAGCAGTGACCTGGCAGCGATAGGTTCACCCCTCCACTTT	TRBV2	TRBJ1-6	once	.
CASSPSGISGNTIYF	TGTGCCAGCAGCCCTTCCGGGATCTCTGGAAACACCATATATTTT	TRBV9	TRBJ1-3	once	.
CASSSSRTAGNTIYF	TGTGCCAGCAGTTCTTCCAGGACAGCTGGAAACACCATATATTTT	TRBV28	TRBJ1-3	once	.
CASSSRAGETQYF	TGTGCCAGCTCATCCAGGGCCGGCGAGACCCAGTACTTC	TRBV18	TRBJ2-5	.	.
CASSLDGHGPSYEQYF	TGTGCCAGTAGTCTCGACGGACACGGACCCTCCTACGAGCAGTACTTC	TRBV19	TRBJ2-7	.	.
CASSLEFGQINSPLHF	TGTGCCAGCAGCTTAGAGTTTGGGCAGATTAATTCACCCCTCCACTTT	TRBV7-9	TRBJ1-6	.	.
CASSLSLGASSYNEQFF	TGTGCCAGCAGCTTATCATTAGGCGCTAGCTCCTACAATGAGCAGTTCTTC	TRBV5-4	TRBJ2-1	.	.
CASSILPGSYEQYF	TGTGCCAGTAGTATCCTCCCAGGCTCCTACGAGCAGTACTTC	TRBV19	TRBJ2-7	.	.
CATSKEHSNQPQHF	TGTGCCACCAGCAAAGAACATAGCAATCAGCCCCAGCATTTT	TRBV15	TRBJ1-5	.	.
CASSSRFGQGRGNEQFF	TGTGCCAGCAGCTCCCGTTTCGGACAGGGACGGGGGAATGAGCAGTTCTTC	TRBV7-9	TRBJ2-1	few	TRBD1
CASASSGTGSYEQYF	TGTGCCAGCGCTTCATCCGGGACAGGATCCTACGAGCAGTACTTC	TRBV19	TRBJ2-7	.	TRBD1
CASSLDNSNQPQHF	TGTGCCAGCAGCCTTGACAATAGCAATCAGCCCCAGCATTTT	TRBV28	TRBJ1-5	.	.
CASSFGTGVTNEKLFF	TGTGCCAGCAGTTTCGGTACAGGGGTAACTAATGAAAAACTGTTTTTT	TRBV27	TRBJ1-4	.	TRBD1
CASIQDSSYNEQFF	TGTGCCAGCATCCAGGACAGCTCCTACAATGAGCAGTTCTTC	TRBV6-5	TRBJ2-1	.	.
CASSLARTQYF	TGTGCCAGCAGCTTAGCCCGGACGCAGTATTTT	TRBV11-2	TRBJ2-3	.	.
CASSVEGVNYGYTF	TGTGCCAGCAGTGTGGAAGGGGTGAACTATGGCTACACCTTC	TRBV2	TRBJ1-2	once	.
CASSWGTGDGYTF	TGTGCCAGCAGCTGGGGGACAGGGGATGGCTACACCTTC	TRBV5-5	TRBJ1-2	.	TRBD1
CASSQDRRGGTNEKLFF	TGCGCCAGCAGCCAAGATCGTCGCGGCGGCACTAATGAAAAACTGTTTTTT	TRBV4-3	TRBJ1-4	once	.
CASSSSGINYGYTF	TGTGCCAGCAGCTCCTCAGGGATTAACTATGGCTACACCTTC	TRBV5-4	TRBJ1-2	.	.